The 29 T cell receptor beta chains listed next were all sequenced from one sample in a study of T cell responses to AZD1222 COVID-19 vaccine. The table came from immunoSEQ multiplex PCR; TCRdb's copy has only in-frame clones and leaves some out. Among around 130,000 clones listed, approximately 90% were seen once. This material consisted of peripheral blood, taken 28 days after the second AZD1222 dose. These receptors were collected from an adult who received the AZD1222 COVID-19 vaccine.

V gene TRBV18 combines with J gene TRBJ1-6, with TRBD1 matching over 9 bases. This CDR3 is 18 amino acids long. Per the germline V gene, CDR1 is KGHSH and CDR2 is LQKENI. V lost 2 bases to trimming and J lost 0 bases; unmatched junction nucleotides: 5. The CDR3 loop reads CASSPVTGGISYNSPLHF. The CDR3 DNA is TGTGCCAGCTCACCAGTGACAGGGGGTATCTCCTATAATTCACCCCTCCACTTT. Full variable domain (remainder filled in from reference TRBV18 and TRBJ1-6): NAGVMQNPRHLVRRRGQEARLRCSPMKGHSHVYWYRQLPEEGLKFMVYLQKENIIDESGMPKERFSAEFPKEGPSILRIQQVVRGDSAAYFCASSPVTGGISYNSPLHFGNGTRLTVT.

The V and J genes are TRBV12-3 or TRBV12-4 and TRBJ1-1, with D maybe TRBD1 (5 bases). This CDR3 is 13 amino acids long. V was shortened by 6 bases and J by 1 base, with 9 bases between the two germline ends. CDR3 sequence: CASSRTGNTEAFF. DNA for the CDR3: TGTGCCAGCAGCCGCACAGGGAACACTGAAGCTTTCTTT.

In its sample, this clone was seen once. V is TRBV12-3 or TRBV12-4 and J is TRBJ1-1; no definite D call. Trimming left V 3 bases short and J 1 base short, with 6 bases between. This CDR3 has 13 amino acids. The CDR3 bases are TGTGCCAGCAGTTTCTCCGAGAACACTGAAGCTTTCTTT. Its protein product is CASSFSENTEAFF.

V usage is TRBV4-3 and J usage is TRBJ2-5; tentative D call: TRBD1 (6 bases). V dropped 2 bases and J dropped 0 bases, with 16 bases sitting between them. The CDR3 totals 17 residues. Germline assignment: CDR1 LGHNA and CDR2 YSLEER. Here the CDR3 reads CASSQRATGLYQETQYF. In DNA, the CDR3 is TGCGCCAGCAGCCAAAGGGCGACAGGCCTGTACCAAGAGACCCAGTACTTC.

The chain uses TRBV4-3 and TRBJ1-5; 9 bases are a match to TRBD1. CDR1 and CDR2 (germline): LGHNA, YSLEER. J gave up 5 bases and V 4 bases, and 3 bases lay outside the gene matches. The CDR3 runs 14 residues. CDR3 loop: CASSLTGGDQPQHF. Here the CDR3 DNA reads TGCGCCAGCAGCCTGACAGGGGGTGATCAGCCCCAGCATTTT.

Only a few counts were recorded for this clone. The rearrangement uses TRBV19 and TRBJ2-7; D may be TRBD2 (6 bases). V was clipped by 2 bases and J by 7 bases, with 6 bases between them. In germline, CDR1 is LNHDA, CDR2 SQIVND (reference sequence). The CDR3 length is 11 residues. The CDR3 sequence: CASSISGEQYF. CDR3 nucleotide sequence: TGTGCCAGTAGTATAAGCGGGGAGCAGTACTTC.

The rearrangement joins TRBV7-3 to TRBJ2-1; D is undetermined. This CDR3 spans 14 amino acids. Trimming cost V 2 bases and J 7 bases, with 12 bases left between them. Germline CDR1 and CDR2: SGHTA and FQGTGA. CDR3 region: CASSLSAASNEQFF. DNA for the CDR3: TGTGCCAGCAGCTTATCGGCTGCTAGTAATGAGCAGTTCTTC.

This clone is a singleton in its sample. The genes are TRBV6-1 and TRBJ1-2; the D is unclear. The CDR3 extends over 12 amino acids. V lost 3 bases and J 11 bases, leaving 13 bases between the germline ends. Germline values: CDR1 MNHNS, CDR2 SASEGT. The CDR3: CASSEVPSGYTF. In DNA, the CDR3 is TGTGCCAGCAGTGAGGTCCCCTCGGGATACACCTTC.

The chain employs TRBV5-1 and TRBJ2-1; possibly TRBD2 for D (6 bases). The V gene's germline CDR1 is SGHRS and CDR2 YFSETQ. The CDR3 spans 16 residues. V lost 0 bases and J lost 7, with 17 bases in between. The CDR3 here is CASSLAGVSGYNEQFF. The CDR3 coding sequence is TGCGCCAGCAGCTTGGCCGGCGTTAGCGGTTATAATGAGCAGTTCTTC.

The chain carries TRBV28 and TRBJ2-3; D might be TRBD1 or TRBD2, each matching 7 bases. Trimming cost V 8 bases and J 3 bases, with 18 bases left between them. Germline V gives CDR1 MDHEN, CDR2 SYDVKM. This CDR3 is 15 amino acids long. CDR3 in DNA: TGTGCCAGCGGGGGGGTACGACAGGGAACAGATACGCAGTATTTT. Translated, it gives CASGGVRQGTDTQYF.

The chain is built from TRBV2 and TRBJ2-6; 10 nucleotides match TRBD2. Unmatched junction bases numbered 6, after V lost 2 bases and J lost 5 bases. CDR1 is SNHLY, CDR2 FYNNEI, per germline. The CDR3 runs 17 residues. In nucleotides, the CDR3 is TGTGCCAGCAGTGAATGGCTAGCGGGAGTAAGGGCCAACGTCCTGACTTTC. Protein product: CASSEWLAGVRANVLTF.

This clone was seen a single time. The CDR3 sequence is CASSSGSDTQYF. The CDR3 DNA is TGTGCCAGCAGCTCCGGGAGCGATACGCAGTATTTT. The V and J genes are TRBV7-3 and TRBJ2-3; weak D call: TRBD2 (6 bases). The V end was cut by 4 bases, the J end by 6 bases, with 8 bases between. The CDR3 totals 12 residues. CDR1 and CDR2 from the germline V gene are SGHTA and FQGTGA.

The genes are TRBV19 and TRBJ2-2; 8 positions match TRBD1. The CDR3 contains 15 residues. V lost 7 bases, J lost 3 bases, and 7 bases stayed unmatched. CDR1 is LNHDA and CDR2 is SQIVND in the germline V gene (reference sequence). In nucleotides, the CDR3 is TGTGCCAGTACCTCGACAGGGGTATACACCGGGGAGCTGTTTTTT. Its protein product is CASTSTGVYTGELFF.

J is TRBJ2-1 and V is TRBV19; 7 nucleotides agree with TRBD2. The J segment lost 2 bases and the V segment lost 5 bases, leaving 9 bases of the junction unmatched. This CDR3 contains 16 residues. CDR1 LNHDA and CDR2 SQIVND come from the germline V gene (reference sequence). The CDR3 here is CASSDPIAGPYNEQFF. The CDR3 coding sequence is TGTGCCAGTAGTGACCCTATAGCGGGCCCCTACAATGAGCAGTTCTTC.

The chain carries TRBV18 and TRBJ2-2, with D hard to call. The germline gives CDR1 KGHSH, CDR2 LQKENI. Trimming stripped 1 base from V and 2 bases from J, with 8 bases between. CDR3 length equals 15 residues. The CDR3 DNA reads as TGTGCCAGCTCACCACTACCACTAAACACCGGGGAGCTGTTTTTT. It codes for CASSPLPLNTGELFF.

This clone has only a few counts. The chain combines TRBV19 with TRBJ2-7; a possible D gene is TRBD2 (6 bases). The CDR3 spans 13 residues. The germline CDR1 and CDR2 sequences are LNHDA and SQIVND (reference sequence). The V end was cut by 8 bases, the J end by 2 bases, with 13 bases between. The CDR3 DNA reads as TGTGCCAGTCAACGGACGGGAGCCTACGAGCAGTACTTC. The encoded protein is CASQRTGAYEQYF.

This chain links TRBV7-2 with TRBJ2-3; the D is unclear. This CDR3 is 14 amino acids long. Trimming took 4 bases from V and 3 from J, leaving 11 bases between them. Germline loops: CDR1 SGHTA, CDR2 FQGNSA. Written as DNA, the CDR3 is TGTGCCAGCAGCTCAGATACTTGGACAGATACGCAGTATTTT. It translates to CASSSDTWTDTQYF.

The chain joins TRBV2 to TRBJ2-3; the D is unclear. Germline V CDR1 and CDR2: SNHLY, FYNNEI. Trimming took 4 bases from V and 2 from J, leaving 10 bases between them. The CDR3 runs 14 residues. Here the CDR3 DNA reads TGTGCCAGCAGTGTGTGGCAGAACACAGATACGCAGTATTTT. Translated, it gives CASSVWQNTDTQYF.

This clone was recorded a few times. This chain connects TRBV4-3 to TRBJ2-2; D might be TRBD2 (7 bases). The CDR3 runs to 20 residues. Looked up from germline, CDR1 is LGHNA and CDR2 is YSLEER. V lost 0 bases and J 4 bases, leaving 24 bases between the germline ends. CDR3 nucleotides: TGCGCCAGCAGCCAAGATACGAGCGCGGGGGCCACTGCGACCACCGGGGAGCTGTTTTTT. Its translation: CASSQDTSAGATATTGELFF.

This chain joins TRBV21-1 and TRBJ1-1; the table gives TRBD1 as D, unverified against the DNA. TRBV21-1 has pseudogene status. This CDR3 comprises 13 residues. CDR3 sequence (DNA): TGTGCCAGCAGCTCCCGCCGGGACAGTGAAGCTTTCTTT. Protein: CASSSRRDSEAFF.

The chain's CDR3 is CASSNPPGGSEKLFF. Here the CDR3 DNA reads TGTGCCAGCAGCAACCCCCCAGGGGGTTCAGAAAAACTGTTTTTT. The chain employs TRBV7-2 and TRBJ1-4, with 7 bases lining up with TRBD1. The V and J ends lost 5 bases and 8 bases, in that order; junction bases with no gene match: 11. This CDR3 comprises 15 residues. From germline, CDR1 is SGHTA and CDR2 FQGNSA.

CDR3 protein: CASSYSHLQGYEQYF. In nucleotides, the CDR3 is TGTGCCAGCAGTTACTCGCACTTGCAGGGCTACGAGCAGTACTTC. This chain uses TRBV6-5 with TRBJ2-7; D perhaps matches TRBD1 (5 bases). Germline CDR1 MNHEY, CDR2 SVGAGI. V was trimmed by 0 bases and J by 3 bases, leaving 12 bases between them. This CDR3 has 15 residues.

CDR3 nucleotides: TGTGCCAGTATGACAGGGTGGGACACCGGGGAGCTGTTTTTT. It codes for CASMTGWDTGELFF. The rearrangement joins TRBV19 to TRBJ2-2; 7 bases line up with TRBD1. The junction had 5 bases not matched to a gene; V was cut back by 7 bases and J by 3 bases. The length of the CDR3 is 14 residues. Germline loops: CDR1 LNHDA, CDR2 SQIVND (reference sequence).

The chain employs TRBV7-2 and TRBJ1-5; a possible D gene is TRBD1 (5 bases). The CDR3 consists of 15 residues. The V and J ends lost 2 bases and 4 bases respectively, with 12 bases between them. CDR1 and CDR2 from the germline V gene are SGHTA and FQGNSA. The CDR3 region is CASSLTQGGNQPQHF. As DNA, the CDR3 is TGTGCCAGCAGCTTAACCCAGGGTGGGAATCAGCCCCAGCATTTT.

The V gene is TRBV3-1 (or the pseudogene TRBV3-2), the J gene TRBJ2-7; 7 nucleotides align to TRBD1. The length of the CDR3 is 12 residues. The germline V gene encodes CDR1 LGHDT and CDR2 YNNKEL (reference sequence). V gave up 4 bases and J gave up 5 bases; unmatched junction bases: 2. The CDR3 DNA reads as TGTGCCAGCAGCCCCACAGGGGACGAGCAGTACTTC. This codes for CASSPTGDEQYF.

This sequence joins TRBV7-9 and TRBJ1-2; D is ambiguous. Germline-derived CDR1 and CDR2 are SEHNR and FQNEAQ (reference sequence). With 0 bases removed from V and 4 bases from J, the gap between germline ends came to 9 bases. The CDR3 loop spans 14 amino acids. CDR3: CASSLAGFGYGYTF. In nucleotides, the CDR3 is TGTGCCAGCAGCTTAGCGGGGTTTGGCTATGGCTACACCTTC.

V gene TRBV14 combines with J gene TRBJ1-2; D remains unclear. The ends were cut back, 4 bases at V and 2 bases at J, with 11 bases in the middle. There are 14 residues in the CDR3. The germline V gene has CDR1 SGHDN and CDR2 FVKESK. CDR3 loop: CASSRLTQNYGYTF. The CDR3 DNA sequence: TGTGCCAGCAGCCGTCTTACACAGAACTATGGCTACACCTTC.

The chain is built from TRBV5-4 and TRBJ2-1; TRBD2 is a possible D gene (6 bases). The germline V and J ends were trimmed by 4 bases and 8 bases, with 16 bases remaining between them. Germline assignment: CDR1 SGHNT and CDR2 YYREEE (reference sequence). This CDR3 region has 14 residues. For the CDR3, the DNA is TGTGCCAGCAGCCAGGAGACTAGTTTTCATGAGCAGTTCTTC. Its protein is CASSQETSFHEQFF.

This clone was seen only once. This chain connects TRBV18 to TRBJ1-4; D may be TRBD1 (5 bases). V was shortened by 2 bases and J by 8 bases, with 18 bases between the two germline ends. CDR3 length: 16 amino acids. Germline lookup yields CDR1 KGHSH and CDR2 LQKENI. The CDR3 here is CASSPGTAGIKEKLFF. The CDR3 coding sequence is TGTGCCAGCTCACCAGGGACCGCGGGGATTAAGGAAAAACTGTTTTTT.